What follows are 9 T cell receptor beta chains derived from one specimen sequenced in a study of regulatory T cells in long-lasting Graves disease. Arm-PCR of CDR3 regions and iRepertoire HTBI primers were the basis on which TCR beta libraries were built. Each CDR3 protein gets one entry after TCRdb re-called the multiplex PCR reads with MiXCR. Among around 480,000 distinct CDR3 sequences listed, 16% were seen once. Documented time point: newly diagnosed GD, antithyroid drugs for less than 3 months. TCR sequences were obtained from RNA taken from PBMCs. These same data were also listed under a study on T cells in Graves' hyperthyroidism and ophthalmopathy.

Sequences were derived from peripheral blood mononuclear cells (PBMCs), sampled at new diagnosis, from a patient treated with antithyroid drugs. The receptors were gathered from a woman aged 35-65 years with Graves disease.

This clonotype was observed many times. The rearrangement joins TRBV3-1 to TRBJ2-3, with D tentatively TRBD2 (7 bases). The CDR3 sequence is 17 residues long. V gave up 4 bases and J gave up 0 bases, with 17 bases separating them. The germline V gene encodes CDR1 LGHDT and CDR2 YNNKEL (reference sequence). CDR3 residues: CASSLYSGGASTDTQYF. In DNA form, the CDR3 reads TGTGCCAGCAGCCTTTATTCTGGGGGGGCTAGCACAGATACGCAGTATTTT.

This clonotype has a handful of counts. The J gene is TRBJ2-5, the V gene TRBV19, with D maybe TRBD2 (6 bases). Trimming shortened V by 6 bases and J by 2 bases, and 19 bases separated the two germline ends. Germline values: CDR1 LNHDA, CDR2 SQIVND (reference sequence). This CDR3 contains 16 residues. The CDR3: CASSIRRRGVQETQYF. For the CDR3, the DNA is TGTGCCAGTAGCATTAGGAGGAGGGGCGTACAAGAGACCCAGTACTTC.

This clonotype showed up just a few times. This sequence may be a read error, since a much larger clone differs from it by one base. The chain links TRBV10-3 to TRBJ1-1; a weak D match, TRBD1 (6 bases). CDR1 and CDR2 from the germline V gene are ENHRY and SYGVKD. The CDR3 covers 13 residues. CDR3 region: CAISATGYTEASF. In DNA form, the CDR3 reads TGTGCCATCAGTGCCACAGGGTACACTGAAGCTTCCTTT.

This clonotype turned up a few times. The CDR3 sequence is CAISASNTGELFF. The CDR3 region has the DNA TGTGCCATCAGTGCGTCGAACACCGGGGAGCTGTTTTTT. The V gene is TRBV10-3, the J gene TRBJ2-2; D remains ambiguous. Germline V CDR1 and CDR2: ENHRY, SYGVKD. The V end lost 4 bases, the J end lost 0 bases, and 3 bases lay between the germline ends. There are 13 residues in the CDR3.

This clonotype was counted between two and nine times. The CDR3 reads CASSQVTEDEQYF. The CDR3 region has the DNA TGTGCCAGCAGCCAAGTGACCGAGGACGAGCAGTACTTC. The chain recombines TRBV9 with TRBJ2-7; no firm D call. The CDR3 contains 13 residues. V lost 4 bases and J 5 bases, leaving 13 bases between the germline ends. Germline V gene sequence: CDR1 SGDLS, CDR2 YYNGEE.

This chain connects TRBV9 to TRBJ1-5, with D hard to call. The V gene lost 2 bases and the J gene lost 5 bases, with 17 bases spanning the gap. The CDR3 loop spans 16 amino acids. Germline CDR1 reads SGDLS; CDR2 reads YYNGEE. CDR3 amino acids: CASSVSIGMKDQPQHF. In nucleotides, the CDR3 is TGTGCCAGCAGCGTTAGCATTGGTATGAAAGATCAGCCCCAGCATTTT.

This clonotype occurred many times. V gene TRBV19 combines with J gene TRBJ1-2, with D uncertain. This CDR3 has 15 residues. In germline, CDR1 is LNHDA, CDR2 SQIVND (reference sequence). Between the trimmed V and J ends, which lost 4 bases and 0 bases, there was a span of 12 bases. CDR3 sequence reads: CASSTRTGPNYGYTF. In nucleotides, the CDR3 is TGTGCCAGTAGTACCCGGACTGGGCCTAACTATGGCTACACCTTC.

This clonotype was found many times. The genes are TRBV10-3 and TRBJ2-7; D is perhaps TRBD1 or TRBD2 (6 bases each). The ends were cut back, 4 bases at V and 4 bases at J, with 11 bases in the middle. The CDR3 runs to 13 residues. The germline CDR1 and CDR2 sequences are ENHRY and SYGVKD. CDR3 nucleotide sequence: TGTGCCATCAGTGCGGGGGCCGGGTACGAGCAGTACTTC. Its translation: CAISAGAGYEQYF.

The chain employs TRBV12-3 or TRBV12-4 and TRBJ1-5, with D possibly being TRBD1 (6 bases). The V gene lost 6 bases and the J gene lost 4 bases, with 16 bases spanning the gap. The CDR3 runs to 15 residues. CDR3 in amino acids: CASRSQGMGNQPQHF. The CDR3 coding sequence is TGTGCCAGCAGGAGCCAGGGGATGGGGAATCAGCCCCAGCATTTT.